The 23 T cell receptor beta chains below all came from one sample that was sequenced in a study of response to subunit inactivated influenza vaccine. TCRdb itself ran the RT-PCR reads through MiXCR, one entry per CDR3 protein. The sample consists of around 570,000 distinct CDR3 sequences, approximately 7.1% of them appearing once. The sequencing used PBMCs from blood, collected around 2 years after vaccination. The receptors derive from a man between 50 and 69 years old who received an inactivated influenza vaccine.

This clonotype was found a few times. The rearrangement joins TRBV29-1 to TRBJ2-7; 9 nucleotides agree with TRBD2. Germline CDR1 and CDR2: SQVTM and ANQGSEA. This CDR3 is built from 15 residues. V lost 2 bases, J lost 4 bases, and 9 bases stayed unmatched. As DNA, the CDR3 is TGCAGCGTTGAATTGGCGGGAGGGCCTCGGTACGAGCAGTACTTC. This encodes CSVELAGGPRYEQYF.

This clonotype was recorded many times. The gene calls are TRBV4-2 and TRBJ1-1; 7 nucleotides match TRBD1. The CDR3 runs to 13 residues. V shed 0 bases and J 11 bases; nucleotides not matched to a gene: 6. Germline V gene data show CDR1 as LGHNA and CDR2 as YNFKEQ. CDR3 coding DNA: TGTGCCAGCAGCCAAGATCGACAGGGAGGCGCTTTCTTT. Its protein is CASSQDRQGGAFF.

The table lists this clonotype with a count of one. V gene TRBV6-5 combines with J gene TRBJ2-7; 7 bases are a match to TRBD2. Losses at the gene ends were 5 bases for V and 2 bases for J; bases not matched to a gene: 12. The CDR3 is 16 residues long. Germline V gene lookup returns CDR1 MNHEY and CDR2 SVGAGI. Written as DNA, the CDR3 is TGTGCCAGCAGTCACCCCCCAGCTAGCGGCCCCTACGAGCAGTACTTC. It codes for CASSHPPASGPYEQYF.

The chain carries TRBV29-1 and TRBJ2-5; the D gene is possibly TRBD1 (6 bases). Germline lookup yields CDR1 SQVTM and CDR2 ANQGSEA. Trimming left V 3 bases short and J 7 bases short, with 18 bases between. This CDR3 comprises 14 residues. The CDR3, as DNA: TGCAGCGTTGACCGGTCTGGGCAGGGGCGGACCCAGTACTTC. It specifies CSVDRSGQGRTQYF.

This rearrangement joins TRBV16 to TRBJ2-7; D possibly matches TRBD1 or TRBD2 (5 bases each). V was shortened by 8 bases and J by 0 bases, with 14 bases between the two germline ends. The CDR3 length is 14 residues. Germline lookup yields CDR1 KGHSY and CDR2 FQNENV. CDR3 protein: CASCGGSHSYEQYF. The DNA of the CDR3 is TGTGCCAGCTGTGGGGGTTCACACTCCTACGAGCAGTACTTC.

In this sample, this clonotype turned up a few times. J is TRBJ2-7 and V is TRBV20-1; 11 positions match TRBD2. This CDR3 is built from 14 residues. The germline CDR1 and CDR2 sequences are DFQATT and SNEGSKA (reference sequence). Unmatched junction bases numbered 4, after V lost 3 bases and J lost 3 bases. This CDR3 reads CSASGTSGYYEQYF. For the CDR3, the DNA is TGCAGTGCTAGTGGGACTAGCGGATACTACGAGCAGTACTTC.

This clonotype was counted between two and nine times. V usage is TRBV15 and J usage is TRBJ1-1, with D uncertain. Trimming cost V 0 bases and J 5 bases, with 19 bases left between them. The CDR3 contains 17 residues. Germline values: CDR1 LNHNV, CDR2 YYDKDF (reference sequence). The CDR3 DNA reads TGTGCCACCAGCAGAGATCGGGCCGGAATGGGCATGACTGAAGCTTTCTTT. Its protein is CATSRDRAGMGMTEAFF. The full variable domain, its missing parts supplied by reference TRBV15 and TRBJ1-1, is DAMVIQNPRYQVTQFGKPVTLSCSQTLNHNVMYWYQQKSSQAPKLLFHYYDKDFNNEADTPDNFQSRRPNTSFCFLDIRSPGLGDTAMYLCATSRDRAGMGMTEAFFGQGTRLTVV.

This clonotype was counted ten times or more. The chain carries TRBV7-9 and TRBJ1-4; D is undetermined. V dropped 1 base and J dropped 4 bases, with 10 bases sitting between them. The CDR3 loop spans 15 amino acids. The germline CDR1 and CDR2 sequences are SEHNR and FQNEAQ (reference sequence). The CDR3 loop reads CASSLVSGINEKLFF. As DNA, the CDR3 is TGTGCCAGCAGCTTAGTCTCGGGGATTAATGAAAAACTGTTTTTT.

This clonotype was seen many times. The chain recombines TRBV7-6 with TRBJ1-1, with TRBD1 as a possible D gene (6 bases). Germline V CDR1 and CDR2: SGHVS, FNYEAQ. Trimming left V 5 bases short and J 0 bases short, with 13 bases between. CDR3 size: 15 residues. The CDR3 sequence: CASSPRTDMNTEAFF. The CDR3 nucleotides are TGTGCCAGCAGCCCAAGGACAGACATGAACACTGAAGCTTTCTTT.

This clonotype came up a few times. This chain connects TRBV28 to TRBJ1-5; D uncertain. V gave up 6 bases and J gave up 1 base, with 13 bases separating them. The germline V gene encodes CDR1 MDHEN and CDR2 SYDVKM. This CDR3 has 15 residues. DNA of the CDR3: TGTGCCAGCAGCTCTCCGCCTGTGAGCAATCAGCCCCAGCATTTT. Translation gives CASSSPPVSNQPQHF.

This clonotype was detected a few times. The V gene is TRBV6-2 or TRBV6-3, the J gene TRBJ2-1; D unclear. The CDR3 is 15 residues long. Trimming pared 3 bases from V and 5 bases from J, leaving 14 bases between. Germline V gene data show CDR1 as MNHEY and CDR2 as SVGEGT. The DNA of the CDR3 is TGTGCCAGCAGTTATACGTCCATAGGTAACAATGAGCAGTTCTTC. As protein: CASSYTSIGNNEQFF.

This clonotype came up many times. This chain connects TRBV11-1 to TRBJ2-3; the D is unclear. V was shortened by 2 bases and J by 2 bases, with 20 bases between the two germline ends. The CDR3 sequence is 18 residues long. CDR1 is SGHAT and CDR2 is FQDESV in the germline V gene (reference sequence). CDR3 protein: CASSLLPRIDGDTDTQYF. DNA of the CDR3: TGTGCCAGCAGCTTACTCCCACGGATTGACGGAGACACAGATACGCAGTATTTT.

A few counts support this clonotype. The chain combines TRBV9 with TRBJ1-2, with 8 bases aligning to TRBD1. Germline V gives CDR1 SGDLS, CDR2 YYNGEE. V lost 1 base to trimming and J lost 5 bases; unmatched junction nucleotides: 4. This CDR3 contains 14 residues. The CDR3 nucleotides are TGTGCCAGCAGCGTAACAGGGGGGACGTATGGCTACACCTTC. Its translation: CASSVTGGTYGYTF.

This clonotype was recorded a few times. The CDR3 DNA reads as TGTGCCAGCAGCTTAAGAGGACAGACAGATACGCAGTATTTT. It yields the protein CASSLRGQTDTQYF. The rearrangement links TRBV7-3 to TRBJ2-3; maybe TRBD1 (6 bases). V was clipped by 1 base and J by 3 bases, with 8 bases between them. In germline, CDR1 is SGHTA, CDR2 FQGTGA. The CDR3 runs 14 residues. The full variable domain, completed using reference TRBV7-3 and TRBJ2-3, is GAGVSQTPSNKVTEKGKYVELRCDPISGHTALYWYRQSLGQGPEFLIYFQGTGAADDSGLPNDRFFAVRPEGSVSTLKIQRTERGDSAVYLCASSLRGQTDTQYFGPGTRLTVL.

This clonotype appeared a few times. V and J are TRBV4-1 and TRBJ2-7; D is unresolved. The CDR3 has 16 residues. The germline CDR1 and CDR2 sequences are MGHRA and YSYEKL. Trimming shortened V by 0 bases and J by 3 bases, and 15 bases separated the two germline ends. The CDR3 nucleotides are TGCGCCAGCAGCCAAGAGTCGGACGTGAACTACTACGAGCAGTACTTC. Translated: CASSQESDVNYYEQYF.

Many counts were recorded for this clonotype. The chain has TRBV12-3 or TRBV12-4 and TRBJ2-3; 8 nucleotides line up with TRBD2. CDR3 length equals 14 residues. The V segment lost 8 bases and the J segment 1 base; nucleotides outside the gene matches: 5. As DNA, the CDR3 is TGTGCCAGCCAAAGCGGGGGTGGCACAGATACGCAGTATTTT. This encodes CASQSGGGTDTQYF.

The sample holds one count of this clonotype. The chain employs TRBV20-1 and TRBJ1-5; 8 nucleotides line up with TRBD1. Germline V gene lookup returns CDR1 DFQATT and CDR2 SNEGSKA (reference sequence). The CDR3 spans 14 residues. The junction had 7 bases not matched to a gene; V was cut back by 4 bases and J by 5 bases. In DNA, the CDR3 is TGCAGTGCTACACGGACAGGGAACGATCAGCCCCAGCATTTT. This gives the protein CSATRTGNDQPQHF.

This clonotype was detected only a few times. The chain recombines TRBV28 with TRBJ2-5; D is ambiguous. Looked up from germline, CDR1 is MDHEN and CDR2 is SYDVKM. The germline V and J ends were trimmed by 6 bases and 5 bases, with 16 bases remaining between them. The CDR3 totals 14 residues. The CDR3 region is CASSHTERRETQYF. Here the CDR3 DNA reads TGTGCCAGCAGCCACACAGAGCGAAGGGAGACCCAGTACTTC.

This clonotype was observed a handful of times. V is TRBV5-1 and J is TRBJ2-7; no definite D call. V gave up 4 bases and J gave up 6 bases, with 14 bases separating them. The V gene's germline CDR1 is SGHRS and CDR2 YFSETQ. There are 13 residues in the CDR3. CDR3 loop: CASSAHSGPEQYF. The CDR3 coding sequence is TGCGCCAGCAGCGCACATTCAGGCCCCGAGCAGTACTTC.

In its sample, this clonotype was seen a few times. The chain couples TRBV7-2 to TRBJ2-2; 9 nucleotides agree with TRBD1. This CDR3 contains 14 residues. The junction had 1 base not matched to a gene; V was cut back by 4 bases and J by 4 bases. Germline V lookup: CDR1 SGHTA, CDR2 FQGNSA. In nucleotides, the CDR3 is TGTGCCAGCAGCTGGACAGGGGTCACCGGGGAGCTGTTTTTT. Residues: CASSWTGVTGELFF.

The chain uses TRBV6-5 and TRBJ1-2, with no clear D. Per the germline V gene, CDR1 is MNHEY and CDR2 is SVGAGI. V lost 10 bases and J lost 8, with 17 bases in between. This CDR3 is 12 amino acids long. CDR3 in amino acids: CATGRASGGYTF. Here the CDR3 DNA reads TGTGCCACCGGACGGGCTAGTGGAGGCTACACCTTC.

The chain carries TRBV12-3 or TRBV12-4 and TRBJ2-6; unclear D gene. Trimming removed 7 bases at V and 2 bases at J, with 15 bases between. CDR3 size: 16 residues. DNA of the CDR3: TGTGCCAGCACCTGGGTGTTTGGGACTGGGGCCAACGTCCTGACTTTC. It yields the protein CASTWVFGTGANVLTF.

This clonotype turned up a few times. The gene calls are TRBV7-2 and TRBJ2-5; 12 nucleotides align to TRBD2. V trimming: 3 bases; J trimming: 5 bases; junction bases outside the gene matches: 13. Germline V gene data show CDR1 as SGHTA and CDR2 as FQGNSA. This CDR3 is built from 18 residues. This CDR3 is CASSLGLTSGGEGETQYF. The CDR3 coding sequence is TGTGCCAGCAGCTTGGGGCTGACTAGCGGGGGCGAGGGGGAGACCCAGTACTTC. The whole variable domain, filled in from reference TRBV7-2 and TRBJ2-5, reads GAGVSQSPSNKVTEKGKDVELRCDPISGHTALYWYRQSLGQGLEFLIYFQGNSAPDKSGLPSDRFSAERTGGSVSTLTIQRTQQEDSAVYLCASSLGLTSGGEGETQYFGPGTRLLVL.